This TCR beta chain was sequenced for a study of blood T cell repertoires in COVID-19. Study-level background: PBMCs, B-cell-depleted T cells, or T cells provided the cDNA or gDNA that made up the material.

The V gene's germline CDR1 is GTSNPN and CDR2 SVGIG (reference sequence). J gave up 3 bases and V 0 bases, and 0 bases lay outside the gene matches. The CDR3 contains 13 residues. The data were produced by immunoSEQ multiplex PCR, yet TCRdb's version contains in-frame clones alone and is incomplete. The repertoire holds approximately 150,000 clones, with roughly three quarters as singletons. This chain links TRBV30 with TRBJ1-1, with 8 bases that match TRBD1. The TCR sequence derives from a man in his fifties or sixties with acute or convalescent COVID-19. Material: peripheral blood. CDR3 coding DNA: TGTGCCTGGAGTGTACAGGGGGACACTGAAGCTTTCTTT. Translating it yields CAWSVQGDTEAFF.